The 21 T cell receptor beta chains given below trace back to one sample, sequenced in a study of shared clonotypes between healthy human individuals. The repertoire was sequenced with immunoSEQ multiplex PCR; TCRdb's copy has only in-frame clones and lacks some. Found here are 1.4 million or so clones, approximately 98.5% of them singletons; the top ten hold 0.36%. Sequenced sample: naive CD4+ T cells sorted from blood. Subset reported: CD45RA+ positively selected. These receptors all come from a man aged 25-40 years in good health.

V usage is TRBV28 and J usage is TRBJ2-3, with 8 nucleotides matching TRBD1. Trimming cost V 5 bases and J 4 bases; bases outside gene matches: 8. CDR1 is MDHEN and CDR2 is SYDVKM in the germline V gene. CDR3 length equals 15 residues. CDR3 sequence (DNA): TGTGCCAGCAGTGCCTACAGGGGGAAGGCAGATACGCAGTATTTT. This translates into CASSAYRGKADTQYF.

With regard to this clone: In the same sample, other DNA sequences code for this CDR3. The gene calls are TRBV7-2 and TRBJ2-5, with 11 bases aligning to TRBD2. The CDR3 covers 14 residues. Germline CDR1 SGHTA, CDR2 FQGNSA. The ends lost 6 bases at V and 4 bases at J; junction bases unmatched: 4. The CDR3 bases are TGTGCCAGCAGTCTAGCGGGAGGAGGAGAGACCCAGTACTTC. Translation: CASSLAGGGETQYF.

Concerning this clone: This CDR3 is also generated by other DNA sequences in the sample. The chain uses TRBV29-1 and TRBJ2-7, with D possibly TRBD2 on 6 matching bases. This CDR3 has 13 amino acids. Germline CDR1 reads SQVTM; CDR2 reads ANQGSEA. V shed 4 bases and J shed 2 bases, with 12 bases lying between them. CDR3 nucleotide sequence: TGCAGCGTTGCCGGGACTGGGGCCTACGAGCAGTACTTC. It codes for CSVAGTGAYEQYF.

The chain has TRBV4-2 and TRBJ2-7, with 8 bases fitting TRBD2. Germline trimming cut 1 base from V and 6 bases from J; bases unmatched to any gene: 8. The length of the CDR3 is 15 residues. Germline V lookup: CDR1 LGHNA, CDR2 YNFKEQ. For the CDR3, the DNA is TGTGCCAGCAGCCAAGTCTCCGGGAGGGGGAGCGAGCAGTACTTC. It yields the protein CASSQVSGRGSEQYF.

The CDR3 coding sequence is TGTGCCAGCAGCCAAAAACAGGGCCCCTACAATGAGCAGTTCTTC. As protein: CASSQKQGPYNEQFF. This sequence joins TRBV14 and TRBJ2-1; D is perhaps TRBD1 (6 bases). This CDR3 region has 15 residues. Trimming stripped 2 bases from V and 2 bases from J, with 10 bases between. Germline CDR1 reads SGHDN; CDR2 reads FVKESK.

The J gene is TRBJ1-2, the V gene TRBV4-2; D is possibly TRBD1 (6 bases). The V end lost 1 base, the J end lost 5 bases, and 17 bases lay between the germline ends. This CDR3 has 16 amino acids. Germline V CDR1 and CDR2: LGHNA, YNFKEQ. This CDR3 reads CASSQGGQGMIYGYTF. In DNA, the CDR3 is TGTGCCAGCAGCCAAGGTGGCCAGGGGATGATTTATGGCTACACCTTC.

This chain uses TRBV5-4 with TRBJ2-3; 9 bases are shared with TRBD2. V was clipped by 0 bases and J by 2 bases; unmatched bases: 4. The CDR3 sequence is 16 residues long. Germline V CDR1 and CDR2: SGHNT, YYREEE (reference sequence). The CDR3 region is CASSLGGRVATDTQYF. CDR3 coding DNA: TGTGCCAGCAGCTTGGGCGGGAGGGTGGCCACAGATACGCAGTATTTT.

This sequence joins TRBV29-1 and TRBJ1-1, with no clear D. The ends were cut back, 1 base at V and 11 bases at J, with 14 bases in the middle. Germline CDR1 SQVTM, CDR2 ANQGSEA. The CDR3 has 12 residues. The CDR3 reads CSVEGRTRAAFF. DNA for the CDR3: TGCAGCGTTGAAGGGCGAACCCGCGCGGCTTTCTTT.

J is TRBJ1-1 and V is TRBV7-2; 7 bases match TRBD1. The CDR3 totals 14 residues. Germline-derived CDR1 and CDR2 are SGHTA and FQGNSA. The junction had 3 bases not matched to a gene; V was cut back by 1 base and J by 4 bases. The DNA for the CDR3 is TGTGCCAGCAGCTTAGAAGGGGGCCTCACTGAAGCTTTCTTT. Residues: CASSLEGGLTEAFF.

The rearrangement uses TRBV6-5 and TRBJ2-3, with D possibly matching TRBD2 (6 bases). Trimming removed 5 bases at V and 2 bases at J, with 14 bases between. The CDR3 consists of 15 residues. CDR1 and CDR2 (germline): MNHEY, SVGAGI. The CDR3 sequence is CASSVSWGVTDTQYF. DNA of the CDR3: TGTGCCAGCAGTGTCAGTTGGGGGGTCACAGATACGCAGTATTTT.

J is TRBJ2-5 and V is TRBV18; D possibly corresponds to TRBD2 (6 bases). Germline CDR1 reads KGHSH; CDR2 reads LQKENI. CDR3 length: 16 amino acids. V dropped 2 bases and J dropped 2 bases, with 15 bases sitting between them. CDR3 amino acids: CASSPTLAGNQETQYF. The CDR3, as DNA: TGTGCCAGCTCACCAACCCTCGCGGGGAATCAAGAGACCCAGTACTTC. Supplemented by reference TRBV18 and TRBJ2-5, the full variable domain reads NAGVMQNPRHLVRRRGQEARLRCSPMKGHSHVYWYRQLPEEGLKFMVYLQKENIIDESGMPKERFSAEFPKEGPSILRIQQVVRGDSAAYFCASSPTLAGNQETQYFGPGTRLLVL.

The V gene is TRBV18, the J gene TRBJ2-6; either TRBD1 or TRBD2 may fit D (5 bases each). The CDR3 is 17 residues long. Looked up from germline, CDR1 is KGHSH and CDR2 is LQKENI. The V end lost 4 bases, the J end lost 0 bases, and 13 bases lay between the germline ends. CDR3 sequence: CASSLGVHSSGANVLTF. The CDR3 DNA is TGTGCCAGCTCACTGGGGGTTCACAGCTCTGGGGCCAACGTCCTGACTTTC.

The chain recombines TRBV6-5 with TRBJ1-1; possible D gene TRBD1, 5 bases. V lost 7 bases and J 11 bases, leaving 20 bases between the germline ends. CDR3 length: 13 amino acids. CDR1 MNHEY and CDR2 SVGAGI come from the germline V gene. The CDR3 coding sequence is TGTGCCAGCACCTCACTTCCTATCGGGGGGGCTTTCTTT. It codes for CASTSLPIGGAFF.

This chain connects TRBV19 to TRBJ2-1; weak D call: TRBD1 (6 bases). The ends were cut back, 4 bases at V and 5 bases at J, with 18 bases in the middle. From germline, CDR1 is LNHDA and CDR2 SQIVND (reference sequence). This CDR3 spans 16 amino acids. CDR3 protein: CASSSADSKWHNEQFF. The CDR3 DNA follows: TGTGCCAGTAGTAGCGCGGACAGTAAGTGGCACAATGAGCAGTTCTTC.

The chain employs TRBV6-5 and TRBJ1-1; D is unresolved. The germline CDR1 and CDR2 sequences are MNHEY and SVGAGI. The CDR3 contains 13 residues. V dropped 2 bases and J dropped 1 base, with 5 bases sitting between them. The CDR3 region is CASSYPQNTEAFF. The CDR3 bases are TGTGCCAGCAGTTACCCGCAGAACACTGAAGCTTTCTTT.

The chain is built from TRBV7-6 and TRBJ2-2; 11 nucleotides agree with TRBD2. V lost 1 base to trimming and J lost 5 bases; unmatched junction nucleotides: 0. CDR3 length equals 15 residues. Germline V lookup: CDR1 SGHVS, CDR2 FNYEAQ. This chain's CDR3 is CASSLGLAGTGELFF. CDR3 nucleotide sequence: TGTGCCAGCAGCTTAGGACTAGCGGGGACCGGGGAGCTGTTTTTT.

The rearrangement joins TRBV6-1 to TRBJ2-1, with 9 bases that match TRBD1. The CDR3 extends over 15 amino acids. CDR1 is MNHNS and CDR2 is SASEGT in the germline V gene. The V and J ends lost 7 bases and 4 bases, in that order; junction bases with no gene match: 8. The CDR3, as DNA: TGTGCCAGCATTAGGACGGGACAGGGATACAATGAGCAGTTCTTC. Translated, it gives CASIRTGQGYNEQFF.

V is TRBV20-1 and J is TRBJ2-3; D is unresolved. The CDR3 is 10 residues long. Trimming removed 4 bases from V and 10 bases from J, with 9 bases in between. Germline V gene lookup returns CDR1 DFQATT and CDR2 SNEGSKA (reference sequence). The CDR3 coding sequence is TGCAGTGCTACCCGGCCCCCGCAGTATTTT. Its protein product is CSATRPPQYF.

This clone was seen only once. This chain connects TRBV7-9 to TRBJ2-6, with D perhaps TRBD2 (5 bases). Trimming cost V 5 bases and J 0 bases, with 17 bases left between them. CDR1 SEHNR and CDR2 FQNEAQ come from the germline V gene (reference sequence). The CDR3 loop spans 18 amino acids. CDR3 sequence reads: CASSLRIMGDSGANVLTF. CDR3 bases: TGTGCCAGCAGCCTTAGAATAATGGGAGACTCTGGGGCCAACGTCCTGACTTTC.

The rearrangement joins TRBV10-3 to TRBJ2-5; D unresolved. The CDR3 runs to 12 residues. V was shortened by 4 bases and J by 5 bases, with 8 bases between the two germline ends. Germline V gene data show CDR1 as ENHRY and CDR2 as SYGVKD. CDR3: CAISGGWETQYF. In DNA, the CDR3 is TGTGCCATCAGTGGTGGGTGGGAGACCCAGTACTTC.

The V and J genes are TRBV10-2 and TRBJ2-7; D not certain. Germline V gene sequence: CDR1 WSHSY, CDR2 SAAADI. The CDR3 is 13 amino acids. V dropped 8 bases and J dropped 3 bases, with 14 bases sitting between them. The DNA for the CDR3 is TGCGCCAGCTGCCCTACCGCCCGCTACGAGCAGTACTTC. This encodes CASCPTARYEQYF.